Presented here are 19 T cell receptor beta chains from one specimen sequenced in a study of T-cell reconstitution after alpha-beta-depleted transplantation in children. Unique molecular identifiers were incorporated when the TCRbeta library was constructed. A single record per CDR3 protein comes from TCRdb applying MiXCR to the PCR reads. The profile covers a few hundred thousand distinct CDR3 sequences, with 20% to 30% appearing a single time and around a third taken by the ten largest. The sequencing used PBMCs, collected before TCRalphabeta/CD19-depleted stem cell transplant. The source is a boy in the first two years of life with Wiskott-Aldrich syndrome, due to receive a stem cell transplant.

This clonotype was detected a few times. This chain links TRBV27 with TRBJ1-2; the match to TRBD1 covers 7 bases. In germline, CDR1 is MNHEY, CDR2 SMNVEV (reference sequence). V shed 5 bases and J 4 bases; nucleotides not matched to a gene: 7. The CDR3 has 14 amino acids. DNA for the CDR3: TGTGCCAGCAGTCTCACGACAGGGACCTATGGCTACACCTTC. Its translation is CASSLTTGTYGYTF.

This chain uses TRBV11-2 with TRBJ2-1; 16 nucleotides line up with TRBD2. Germline trimming cut 1 base from V and 4 bases from J; bases unmatched to any gene: 7. The CDR3 extends over 19 amino acids. Per the germline V gene, CDR1 is SGHAT and CDR2 is FQNNGV. Written as DNA, the CDR3 is TGTGCCAGCAGCTTAGTTGGGACTAGCGGGAGGGGCATATACAATGAGCAGTTCTTC. Residues: CASSLVGTSGRGIYNEQFF.

This clonotype appeared a few times. The rearrangement links TRBV3-1 to TRBJ2-1; 9 bases are a match to TRBD2. V shed 1 base and J 4 bases; nucleotides not matched to a gene: 2. The CDR3 runs to 15 residues. Germline CDR1 is LGHDT and CDR2 is YNNKEL (reference sequence). CDR3 bases: TGTGCCAGCAGCCAAGCGCTAGCGGGGTACAATGAGCAGTTCTTC. It codes for CASSQALAGYNEQFF.

With regard to this clonotype: The DNA is left out, because the CDR3 cannot be placed on it with certainty; the CDR3 is given as TCRdb lists it. The J gene is TRBJ1-1, the V gene TRBV11-2; the table calls TRBD1, which could not be checked here. In germline, CDR1 is SGHAT, CDR2 FQNNGV. The length of the CDR3 is 14 amino acids, counting both ends. CDR3 protein: CASTVGGGNTEPFF.

The chain carries TRBV27 and TRBJ2-7; TRBD2 agrees at 11 bases. V was clipped by 6 bases and J by 3 bases; unmatched bases: 4. CDR1 and CDR2 from the germline V gene are MNHEY and SMNVEV (reference sequence). The CDR3 is 14 amino acids. In DNA form, the CDR3 reads TGTGCCAGCAGACGGACTAGCGGGTTCTACGAGCAGTACTTC. Translating it yields CASRRTSGFYEQYF.

The rearrangement uses TRBV10-3 and TRBJ2-1; either TRBD1 or TRBD2 may fit D (5 bases each). V was pared by 10 bases and J by 5 bases, with 15 bases between. The CDR3 totals 13 residues. CDR1 is ENHRY, CDR2 SYGVKD, per germline. The CDR3 is CATRPGPDNEQFF. The CDR3 DNA reads TGTGCCACCAGGCCGGGGCCTGACAATGAGCAGTTCTTC.

This clonotype appeared a few times. The V call is TRBV5-1, the J call TRBJ1-4; 9 bases agree with TRBD1. The CDR3 is made up of 14 amino acids. The trim removed 2 bases at V and 7 bases at J, leaving 3 bases unmatched. CDR1 is SGHRS, CDR2 YFSETQ, per germline. In DNA, the CDR3 is TGCGCCAGCAGCTTCGCGGGACAGGGTGAAAAACTGTTTTTT. It encodes CASSFAGQGEKLFF.

This clonotype turned up a few times. The chain couples TRBV7-9 to TRBJ2-3, with D tentatively TRBD2 (5 bases). The CDR3 is made up of 16 amino acids. Per germline, CDR1 SEHNR and CDR2 FQNEAQ (reference sequence). Trimming shortened V by 6 bases and J by 11 bases, and 27 bases separated the two germline ends. CDR3 residues: CASSFFSATHGEMQYF. The CDR3, as DNA: TGTGCCAGCAGTTTTTTCTCTGCGACCCACGGGGAGATGCAGTATTTT.

The genes are TRBV30 and TRBJ2-3, with 10 bases that match TRBD2. Germline V gene lookup returns CDR1 GTSNPN and CDR2 SVGIG (reference sequence). This CDR3 region has 15 residues. V dropped 0 bases and J dropped 5; count of bases not matched to a gene: 5. CDR3: CAWSVLAGSVDTQYF. The CDR3 bases are TGTGCCTGGAGTGTACTAGCGGGATCGGTAGATACGCAGTATTTT.

The V call is TRBV7-9, the J call TRBJ2-7; 12 bases are a match to TRBD2. Germline lookup yields CDR1 SEHNR and CDR2 FQNEAQ (reference sequence). J was trimmed by 3 bases and V by 3 bases; bases with no gene match: 6. The CDR3 is made up of 16 amino acids. The DNA of the CDR3 is TGTGCCAGCAGCTTTCGGGGGACTAGCGGGCACTACGAGCAGTACTTC. Amino acids: CASSFRGTSGHYEQYF.

The sample holds a few counts of this clonotype. This chain's CDR3 is CAISIRPHSNYEQYF. CDR3 nucleotide sequence: TGTGCCATCAGTATTCGGCCCCACTCTAACTACGAGCAGTACTTC. The chain couples TRBV10-3 to TRBJ2-7; no firm D call. V lost 5 bases to trimming and J lost 3 bases, with 17 bases between them. The CDR3 totals 15 residues. The germline gives CDR1 ENHRY, CDR2 SYGVKD.

The chain carries TRBV5-1 and TRBJ2-1; 7 bases map to TRBD1. This CDR3 spans 15 amino acids. Germline V gene sequence: CDR1 SGHRS, CDR2 YFSETQ. V dropped 5 bases and J dropped 9; count of bases not matched to a gene: 14. The CDR3 DNA is TGCGCCAGCAGGCTGGCTACAGGGGATCTCAGTGAGCAGTTCTTC. Translating gives CASRLATGDLSEQFF.

Concerning this clonotype: Likely a read error: the CDR3 ends without its conserved phenylalanine or tryptophan. The J gene is TRBJ2-1, the V gene TRBV7-2, with TRBD2 identical over 8 bases. The germline V gene has CDR1 SGHTA and CDR2 FQGNSA. Germline trimming cut 3 bases from V and 7 bases from J; bases unmatched to any gene: 8. The CDR3 runs to 15 residues. CDR3 region: CASSFISERENEQFL. The CDR3 DNA reads TGTGCCAGCAGCTTTATTAGCGAGCGGGAGAATGAGCAGTTCTTG.

The rearrangement uses TRBV11-2 and TRBJ1-2; D is perhaps TRBD1 (5 bases). The V and J ends lost 5 bases and 4 bases respectively, with 14 bases between them. Germline V lookup: CDR1 SGHAT, CDR2 FQNNGV. This CDR3 has 14 amino acids. Written as DNA, the CDR3 is TGTGCCAGCAGCCCTAGGGGCCTTGGCTATGGCTACACCTTC. It yields the protein CASSPRGLGYGYTF.

J is TRBJ1-5 and V is TRBV9, with 11 bases that match TRBD1. The germline V gene has CDR1 SGDLS and CDR2 YYNGEE. The CDR3 loop spans 15 amino acids. Losses at the gene ends were 2 bases for V and 7 bases for J; bases not matched to a gene: 5. The CDR3 nucleotides read TGTGCCAGCAGCGTGGGGACAGGGGGAAGGCAGCCCCAGCATTTT. Amino acids: CASSVGTGGRQPQHF.

The chain combines TRBV12-3 or TRBV12-4 with TRBJ2-7; either TRBD1 or TRBD2 may supply D (6 bases each). The CDR3 contains 16 residues. With 5 bases removed from V and 3 bases from J, the gap between germline ends came to 20 bases. CDR3 amino acids: CASSTRWGDKDYEQYF. Here the CDR3 DNA reads TGTGCCAGCAGTACCCGTTGGGGGGACAAAGACTACGAGCAGTACTTC.

This clonotype has just a few counts. The chain links TRBV6-1 to TRBJ1-5; D remains ambiguous. Germline lookup yields CDR1 MNHNS and CDR2 SASEGT. The CDR3 totals 14 residues. Trimming took 6 bases from V and 7 from J, leaving 16 bases between them. Written as DNA, the CDR3 is TGTGCCAGCAGGAACCGGCAGACCGCCCAGCCCCAGCATTTT. It codes for CASRNRQTAQPQHF.

This clonotype was counted only a few times. This chain links TRBV20-1 with TRBJ1-2; D not certain. From germline, CDR1 is DFQATT and CDR2 SNEGSKA (reference sequence). With 1 base removed from V and 1 base from J, the gap between germline ends came to 4 bases. The length of the CDR3 is 12 residues. CDR3 sequence reads: CSARVNNYGYTF. The DNA of the CDR3 is TGCAGTGCTAGAGTAAATAACTATGGCTACACCTTC.

This clonotype was seen only a few times. The V gene is TRBV11-2, the J gene TRBJ2-1; no reliable D call. Germline CDR1 reads SGHAT; CDR2 reads FQNNGV. The CDR3 totals 16 residues. Between the trimmed V and J ends, which lost 5 bases and 7 bases, there was a span of 21 bases. The CDR3 spells CASSAQGLGSSNEQFF. The CDR3 DNA sequence: TGTGCCAGCAGCGCCCAAGGGCTCGGCTCGTCGAATGAGCAGTTCTTC.